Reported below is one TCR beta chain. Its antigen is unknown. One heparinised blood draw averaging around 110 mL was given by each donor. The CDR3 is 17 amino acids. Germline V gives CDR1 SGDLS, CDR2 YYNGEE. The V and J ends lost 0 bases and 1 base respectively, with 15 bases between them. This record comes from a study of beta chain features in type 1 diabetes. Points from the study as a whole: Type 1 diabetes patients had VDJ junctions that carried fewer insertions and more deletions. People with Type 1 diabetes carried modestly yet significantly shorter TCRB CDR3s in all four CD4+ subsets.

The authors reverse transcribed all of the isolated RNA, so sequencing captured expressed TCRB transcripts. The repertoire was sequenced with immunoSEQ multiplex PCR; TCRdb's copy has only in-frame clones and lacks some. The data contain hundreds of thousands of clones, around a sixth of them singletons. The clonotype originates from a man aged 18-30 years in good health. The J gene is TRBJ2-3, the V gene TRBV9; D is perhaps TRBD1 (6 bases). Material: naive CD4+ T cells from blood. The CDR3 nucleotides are TGTGCCAGCAGCGTAGGAGTAGGTGGACAGCGCACAGATACGCAGTATTTT. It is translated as CASSVGVGGQRTDTQYF.